This T cell receptor beta chain was recovered during a study of T cell clonotyping in hematopoietic cell transplantation. The germline CDR1 and CDR2 sequences are MNHNY and SVGAGI (reference sequence). This CDR3 region has 13 residues. V was clipped by 6 bases and J by 2 bases, with 11 bases between them. Clones were read by immunoSEQ multiplex PCR, and TCRdb kept only the in-frame ones, dropping some. The sample lists tens of thousands of clones, less than 96% occurring once. Time point in this sample: recipient sample about 28 days before transplant, after cytoreduction. J is TRBJ2-7 and V is TRBV6-6; D is unclear. Source: peripheral blood mononuclear cells, taken before stem cell transplant. This TCR came from a woman in her fifties or sixties with acute myeloid leukemia. Some clones in this sample may be carry-over from other donors' samples. CDR3 DNA sequence: TGTGCCAGCAGACCCGACTGGACCTACGAGCAGTACTTC. This encodes CASRPDWTYEQYF.